The clone carrying this TCR beta chain was picked up one time. CDR1 SQVTM and CDR2 ANQGSEA come from the germline V gene. Trimming cost V 2 bases and J 8 bases, with 10 bases left between them. This CDR3 has 12 residues. The repertoire was sequenced with immunoSEQ multiplex PCR; TCRdb's copy has only in-frame clones and lacks some. There are 200,000 to 300,000 clones in the sample; approximately 84% occur only once, and around 9.1% lies in the top ten. The data are from a study of blood T cell repertoires in COVID-19. Study-wide context: T cells, B-cell-depleted T cells, or PBMCs provided the cDNA or gDNA that served as material.

This chain joins TRBV29-1 and TRBJ2-1; D not resolved. This receptor was taken from a human donor in a cohort sampled during active COVID-19. The sequenced sample consisted of peripheral blood. The DNA for the CDR3 is TGCAGCGTTGAACCCAGGTCTGATGAGCAGTTCTTC. As protein: CSVEPRSDEQFF.